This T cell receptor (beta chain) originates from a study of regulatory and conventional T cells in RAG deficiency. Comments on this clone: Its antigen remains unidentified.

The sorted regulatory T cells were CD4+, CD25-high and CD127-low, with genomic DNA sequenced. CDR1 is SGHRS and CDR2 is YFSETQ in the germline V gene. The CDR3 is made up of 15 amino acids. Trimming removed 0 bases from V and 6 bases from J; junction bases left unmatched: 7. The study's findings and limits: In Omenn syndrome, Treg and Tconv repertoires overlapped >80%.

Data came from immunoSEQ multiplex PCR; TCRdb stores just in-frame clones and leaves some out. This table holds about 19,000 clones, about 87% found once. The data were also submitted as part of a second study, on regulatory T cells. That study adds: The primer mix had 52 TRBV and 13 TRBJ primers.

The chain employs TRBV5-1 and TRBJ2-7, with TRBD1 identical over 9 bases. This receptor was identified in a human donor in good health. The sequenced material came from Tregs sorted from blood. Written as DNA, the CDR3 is TGCGCCAGCAGCTTGGAGGGACAGGGTAGCTTCGAGCAGTACTTC. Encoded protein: CASSLEGQGSFEQYF. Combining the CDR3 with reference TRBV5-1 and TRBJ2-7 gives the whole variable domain KAGVTQTPRYLIKTRGQQVTLSCSPISGHRSVSWYQQTPGQGLQFLFEYFSETQRNKGNFPGRFSGRQFSNSRSEMNVSTLELGDSALYLCASSLEGQGSFEQYFGPGTRLTVT.